What follows are 27 T cell receptor beta chains derived from one specimen sequenced in a study of cytomegalovirus exposure and HLA in healthy donors. Method: immunoSEQ multiplex PCR; TCRdb's copy keeps in-frame clones and lacks some. This sample has 70,000 to 80,000 clones, with roughly 94% found just once. Sequences were obtained from PBMCs. The receptors come from a woman under 30 in good health and CMV-seropositive.

The chain recombines TRBV2 with TRBJ2-5; 7 bases are shared with TRBD1. V shed 11 bases and J 4 bases; nucleotides not matched to a gene: 10. CDR3 length: 13 residues. Per germline, CDR1 SNHLY and CDR2 FYNNEI. CDR3 DNA: TGTGCCCGGGAAGAGACAGGGTCAGAGACCCAGTACTTC. As protein: CAREETGSETQYF.

The chain combines TRBV9 with TRBJ1-1, with TRBD1 as a possible D gene (6 bases). This CDR3 has 15 residues. Trimming removed 4 bases from V and 4 bases from J, with 17 bases in between. Germline-derived CDR1 and CDR2 are SGDLS and YYNGEE. The CDR3 nucleotides read TGTGCCAGCAGCTTCTCGGGGGGCTCCCTCACTGAAGCTTTCTTT. Protein sequence: CASSFSGGSLTEAFF.

The chain combines TRBV4-3 with TRBJ1-2, with D possibly being TRBD1 (6 bases). The CDR3 consists of 14 residues. Trimming stripped 4 bases from V and 2 bases from J, with 11 bases between. Germline CDR1 reads LGHNA; CDR2 reads YSLEER. CDR3 region: CASSRRTDNYGYTF. The CDR3 region has the DNA TGCGCCAGCAGCCGTAGGACAGACAACTATGGCTACACCTTC.

The table lists this clone with a count of one. The chain carries TRBV14 and TRBJ2-5, with 10 nucleotides matching TRBD1. The assigned J gene may be wrong: the sequence end matches TRBJ2-7 better. The CDR3 spans 18 residues. Germline assignment: CDR1 SGHDN and CDR2 FVKESK. As DNA, the CDR3 is TGTGCCAGCAGCCAGGGACGGGACAGGGGACGGGGGGCCTACGAGCAGTACTTC. This encodes CASSQGRDRGRGAYEQYF.

The J gene is TRBJ2-7, the V gene TRBV7-2, with 8 bases matching TRBD2. The V and J ends lost 5 bases and 1 base, in that order; junction bases with no gene match: 4. The length of the CDR3 is 14 residues. Germline V lookup: CDR1 SGHTA, CDR2 FQGNSA. CDR3 in amino acids: CASSLSGTSYEQYF. In DNA, the CDR3 is TGTGCCAGCAGCCTTAGCGGGACTTCCTACGAGCAGTACTTC.

The J gene is TRBJ2-3, the V gene TRBV4-2, with 15 bases aligning to TRBD2. Germline values: CDR1 LGHNA, CDR2 YNFKEQ. The CDR3 totals 18 residues. Germline trimming cut 5 bases from V and 2 bases from J; bases unmatched to any gene: 8. The DNA of the CDR3 is TGTGCCAGCAGCTCGCCGGGACTAGCGGGAGGCCACACAGATACGCAGTATTTT. Translated, it gives CASSSPGLAGGHTDTQYF.

The chain is built from TRBV9 and TRBJ2-7, with D tentatively TRBD2 (5 bases). Germline lookup yields CDR1 SGDLS and CDR2 YYNGEE. CDR3 length: 15 residues. V lost 0 bases and J 1 base, leaving 11 bases between the germline ends. CDR3 in amino acids: CASSVADSKSYEQYF. The DNA for the CDR3 is TGTGCCAGCAGCGTAGCGGACTCCAAGTCCTACGAGCAGTACTTC.

This chain joins TRBV2 and TRBJ2-4, with unresolved D. The CDR3 totals 14 residues. Trimming removed 2 bases from V and 0 bases from J, with 5 bases in between. Per the germline V gene, CDR1 is SNHLY and CDR2 is FYNNEI. CDR3 coding DNA: TGTGCCAGCAGTGAACGTCTAGCCAAAAACATTCAGTACTTC. Protein product: CASSERLAKNIQYF.

The V and J genes are TRBV15 and TRBJ2-5; 12 bases fit TRBD1. This CDR3 spans 15 amino acids. Germline V CDR1 and CDR2: LNHNV, YYDKDF (reference sequence). The V gene end was trimmed by 8 bases and the J gene end by 5 bases; junction bases not matched to a gene: 9. The CDR3 protein is CATEGTGGIWETQYF. In nucleotides, the CDR3 is TGTGCCACCGAGGGGACAGGGGGCATTTGGGAGACCCAGTACTTC. The variable domain in full, completed from reference TRBV15 and TRBJ2-5, reads DAMVIQNPRYQVTQFGKPVTLSCSQTLNHNVMYWYQQKSSQAPKLLFHYYDKDFNNEADTPDNFQSRRPNTSFCFLDIRSPGLGDTAMYLCATEGTGGIWETQYFGPGTRLLVL.

The rearrangement uses TRBV11-2 and TRBJ2-7, with TRBD1 identical over 7 bases. The germline CDR1 and CDR2 sequences are SGHAT and FQNNGV. CDR3 length: 14 residues. V gave up 5 bases and J gave up 5 bases; unmatched junction bases: 9. The CDR3 spells CASSLQTGWNEQYF. DNA for the CDR3: TGTGCCAGCAGCCTACAGACAGGGTGGAACGAGCAGTACTTC.

J is TRBJ1-4 and V is TRBV6-5, with D uncertain. Trimming removed 7 bases at V and 5 bases at J, with 11 bases between. Germline CDR1 MNHEY, CDR2 SVGAGI. This CDR3 region has 13 residues. In DNA, the CDR3 is TGTGCCAGCATGAGAACACTAAATGAAAAACTGTTTTTT. This encodes CASMRTLNEKLFF.

This clone was counted only a few times. The gene calls are TRBV6-4 and TRBJ2-7; TRBD1 might be the D (6 bases). Germline V lookup: CDR1 MRHNA, CDR2 SNTAGT. The CDR3 extends over 16 amino acids. V was clipped by 9 bases and J by 0 bases, with 21 bases between them. The CDR3 here is CARTLTGSGTSYEQYF. In DNA form, the CDR3 reads TGTGCCAGGACATTAACAGGGTCGGGGACCTCCTACGAGCAGTACTTC.

The J gene is TRBJ2-2, the V gene TRBV4-3, with TRBD2 identical over 7 bases. CDR1 is LGHNA and CDR2 is YSLEER in the germline V gene. With V trimmed by 2 bases and J by 5 bases, 5 bases remained unmatched. There are 15 residues in the CDR3. The CDR3 protein is CASSQMGRVTGELFF. CDR3 DNA sequence: TGCGCCAGCAGCCAAATGGGGAGGGTTACCGGGGAGCTGTTTTTT.

The V call is TRBV27, the J call TRBJ1-5, with a weak D call TRBD1 (5 bases). There are 16 residues in the CDR3. Germline loops: CDR1 MNHEY, CDR2 SMNVEV (reference sequence). V was shortened by 5 bases and J by 0 bases, with 14 bases between the two germline ends. CDR3 in DNA: TGTGCCAGCAGTCCTTCCTCGGGGGATAGCAATCAGCCCCAGCATTTT. It translates to CASSPSSGDSNQPQHF.

The chain recombines TRBV7-2 with TRBJ2-1; 7 positions agree with TRBD2. Germline V gives CDR1 SGHTA, CDR2 FQGNSA. V gave up 4 bases and J gave up 8 bases; unmatched junction bases: 2. CDR3 size: 12 residues. CDR3 DNA: TGTGCCAGCAGCTCGACTAGCTATGAGCAGTTCTTC. Amino acids: CASSSTSYEQFF.

This sequence joins TRBV4-1 and TRBJ2-7; tentatively, D is TRBD1 (5 bases). CDR1 is MGHRA and CDR2 is YSYEKL in the germline V gene. The CDR3 extends over 14 amino acids. V dropped 2 bases and J dropped 0 bases, with 8 bases sitting between them. In DNA, the CDR3 is TGCGCCAGCAGCCAACAAGGGGCCTCCTACGAGCAGTACTTC. It specifies CASSQQGASYEQYF.

This clone came up a few times. The chain joins TRBV28 to TRBJ2-7, with D perhaps TRBD2 (5 bases). V lost 6 bases and J lost 3, with 15 bases in between. The CDR3 runs 14 residues. Germline CDR1 is MDHEN and CDR2 is SYDVKM. In DNA form, the CDR3 reads TGTGCCAGCAGGCCAGCAGGACTGAACTACGAGCAGTACTTC. This translates into CASRPAGLNYEQYF.

This chain connects TRBV28 to TRBJ2-1; 7 nucleotides match TRBD1. This CDR3 is 13 amino acids long. Trimming at V came to 8 bases and at J to 6 bases, leaving 7 bases not matched to a gene. Per the germline V gene, CDR1 is MDHEN and CDR2 is SYDVKM. The CDR3 here is CASSLRGLNEQFF. Here the CDR3 DNA reads TGTGCCAGCTCCCTTAGGGGGCTCAATGAGCAGTTCTTC.

This chain joins TRBV30 and TRBJ1-1; a weak D match, TRBD1 (5 bases). This CDR3 spans 15 amino acids. The V and J ends lost 0 bases and 5 bases respectively, with 16 bases between them. Looked up from germline, CDR1 is GTSNPN and CDR2 is SVGIG (reference sequence). DNA of the CDR3: TGTGCCTGGAGTGTACTTCCCGGGGGACGGACTGAAGCTTTCTTT. It yields the protein CAWSVLPGGRTEAFF.

V and J are TRBV7-8 and TRBJ1-2, with TRBD1 as a possible D gene (5 bases). This CDR3 is built from 18 residues. V lost 6 bases, J lost 3 bases, and 26 bases lay in between. CDR1 and CDR2 from the germline V gene are SGHVS and FQNEAQ. The CDR3 sequence: CASSRMKVEAGNYYGYTF. CDR3 sequence (DNA): TGTGCCAGCAGTAGGATGAAAGTTGAAGCAGGGAATTACTATGGCTACACCTTC.

The chain combines TRBV9 with TRBJ2-5; 9 positions agree with TRBD1. This CDR3 spans 14 amino acids. Germline lookup yields CDR1 SGDLS and CDR2 YYNGEE. V lost 5 bases to trimming and J lost 5 bases; unmatched junction nucleotides: 7. CDR3 region: CASSSGTGPETQYF. In DNA form, the CDR3 reads TGTGCCAGCAGTTCGGGGACAGGGCCCGAGACCCAGTACTTC.

This clone was observed a single time. The chain combines TRBV19 with TRBJ1-1; 8 nucleotides agree with TRBD1. V was clipped by 3 bases and J by 3 bases; unmatched bases: 6. CDR1 is LNHDA and CDR2 is SQIVND in the germline V gene (reference sequence). The CDR3 extends over 15 amino acids. The CDR3 bases are TGTGCCAGTAGTATCAGGGGGCTAAAGGACACTGAAGCTTTCTTT. This gives the protein CASSIRGLKDTEAFF. The whole variable domain, remainder taken from reference TRBV19 and TRBJ1-1, is DGGITQSPKYLFRKEGQNVTLSCEQNLNHDAMYWYRQDPGQGLRLIYYSQIVNDFQKGDIAEGYSVSREKKESFPLTVTSAQKNPTAFYLCASSIRGLKDTEAFFGQGTRLTVV.

The J gene is TRBJ2-2, the V gene TRBV19, with TRBD2 identical over 8 bases. Germline values: CDR1 LNHDA, CDR2 SQIVND (reference sequence). V lost 3 bases to trimming and J lost 5 bases; unmatched junction nucleotides: 5. The CDR3 is made up of 15 amino acids. This CDR3 is CASSILAGMTGELFF. CDR3 sequence (DNA): TGTGCCAGTAGTATCTTAGCGGGGATGACCGGGGAGCTGTTTTTT.

The CDR3, as DNA: TGTGCCAGCAGCCCCCTAGCGGCCTACGGGGAAGAGACCCAGTACTTC. Its protein product is CASSPLAAYGEETQYF. The chain carries TRBV11-2 and TRBJ2-5; 7 bases are shared with TRBD2. Germline loops: CDR1 SGHAT, CDR2 FQNNGV. The CDR3 sequence is 16 residues long. The V segment lost 5 bases and the J segment 3 bases; nucleotides outside the gene matches: 12. Complete variable domain (other parts from reference TRBV11-2 and TRBJ2-5): EAGVAQSPRYKIIEKRQSVAFWCNPISGHATLYWYQQILGQGPKLLIQFQNNGVVDDSQLPKDRFSAERLKGVDSTLKIQPAKLEDSAVYLCASSPLAAYGEETQYFGPGTRLLVL.

V and J are TRBV9 and TRBJ2-6; D remains ambiguous. The CDR3 totals 16 residues. Germline values: CDR1 SGDLS, CDR2 YYNGEE. The V end lost 3 bases, the J end lost 1 base, and 11 bases lay between the germline ends. The CDR3: CASSGGFSSGANVLTF. The CDR3 bases are TGTGCCAGCAGCGGAGGATTCTCGTCTGGGGCCAACGTCCTGACTTTC.

The V and J genes are TRBV19 and TRBJ1-2; weak D call: TRBD1 (5 bases). This CDR3 is built from 16 residues. Per germline, CDR1 LNHDA and CDR2 SQIVND (reference sequence). The V gene lost 5 bases and the J gene lost 4 bases, with 20 bases spanning the gap. For the CDR3, the DNA is TGTGCCAGTAGTGAAAATCTTCAGGGTTTTGTCTATGGCTACACCTTC. Amino acid sequence: CASSENLQGFVYGYTF.

The chain recombines TRBV7-6 with TRBJ2-7; TRBD2 aligns across 7 bases. There are 13 residues in the CDR3. The germline V gene has CDR1 SGHVS and CDR2 FNYEAQ. V dropped 5 bases and J dropped 6; count of bases not matched to a gene: 7. CDR3 DNA sequence: TGTGCCAGCAGCCAAGGGACTATCCCCGAGCAGTACTTC. Its protein is CASSQGTIPEQYF.